This TCR beta chain was identified in a study of response to subunit inactivated influenza vaccine. Study-level points and caveats: There was a suggestion from the authors that each seasonal influenza vaccination recruits few new T cells.

One entry per CDR3 protein, called by TCRdb with MiXCR from the RT-PCR reads. Here the sample spans about 540,000 distinct CDR3 sequences, under 25% being singletons. The germline CDR1 and CDR2 sequences are DFQATT and SNEGSKA (reference sequence). The CDR3 covers 14 residues. V was clipped by 6 bases and J by 10 bases; unmatched bases: 11. About this clonotype: The target antigen is unknown.

These same records also appear under a second study, on T cells expressing NK-cell markers. From that paper: Beta-chain TCR cDNA was generated via 5'RACE template switching with UMIs. Each TCR beta repertoire originated in sorted T cells that were CD3+CD56+NKG2C+, CD3+CD56+NKG2C- or CD3+CD56-NKG2C+. Only alpha-beta TCR T cells were sorted in several experiments, using an anti-gamma-delta TCR antibody. Among CD8+ T cells from over 5 donors, dominant NKG2C+ clonotypes accounted for roughly 1.0-7.0%.

This sequence originates from a man aged 45 to 65 who received an inactivated influenza vaccine. V is TRBV20-1 and J is TRBJ1-6, with 8 bases identical to TRBD1. The source material was CD4+ T cells sorted from PBMCs, sampled 11 to 12 days after vaccination. In DNA, the CDR3 is TGCAGTGCAAACAGGGGGGACTTAGGGTCACCCCTCCACTTT. Translated, it gives CSANRGDLGSPLHF.